The TCR beta chain under discussion was sequenced for a study of cytomegalovirus exposure and HLA in healthy donors. Whole-study findings and limits: Most CMV-associated TCR beta chains were later found to appear HLA-restricted. By HLA locus, TCR association rates varied in a later analysis, with DRB1 showing the most and HLA-C the fewest.

In germline, CDR1 is LNHNV, CDR2 YYDKDF (reference sequence). V shed 0 bases, J shed 9 bases, and the junction held 6 bases outside the gene matches. This CDR3 has 15 residues. A note on this clone: The antigen is not known.

A multiplex PCR was run with 60 Vbeta primers and 13 Jbeta primers. Profiled with immunoSEQ multiplex PCR; TCRdb holds only in-frame clones, not every one. Its clone listing holds roughly 120,000 clones. The rearrangement joins TRBV15 to TRBJ2-1; 9 nucleotides agree with TRBD1. The source is a man aged 35 to 55 in good health and CMV-seronegative. Material: PBMCs. The CDR3 sequence: CATSRETGGLGEQFF. CDR3 nucleotide sequence: TGTGCCACCAGCAGAGAAACAGGGGGCCTCGGTGAGCAGTTCTTC.